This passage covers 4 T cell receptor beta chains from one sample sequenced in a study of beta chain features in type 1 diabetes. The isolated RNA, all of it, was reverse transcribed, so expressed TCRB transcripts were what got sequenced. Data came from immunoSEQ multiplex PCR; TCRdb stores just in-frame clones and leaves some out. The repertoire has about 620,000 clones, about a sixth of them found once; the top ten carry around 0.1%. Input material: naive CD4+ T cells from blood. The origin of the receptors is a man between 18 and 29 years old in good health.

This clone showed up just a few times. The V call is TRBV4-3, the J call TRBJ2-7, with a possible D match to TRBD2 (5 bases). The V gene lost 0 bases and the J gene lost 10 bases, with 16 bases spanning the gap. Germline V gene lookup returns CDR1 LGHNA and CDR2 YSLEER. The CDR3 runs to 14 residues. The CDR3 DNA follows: TGCGCCAGCAGCCAAGAACGACTGAGCGGCTATCAGTACTTC. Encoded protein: CASSQERLSGYQYF.

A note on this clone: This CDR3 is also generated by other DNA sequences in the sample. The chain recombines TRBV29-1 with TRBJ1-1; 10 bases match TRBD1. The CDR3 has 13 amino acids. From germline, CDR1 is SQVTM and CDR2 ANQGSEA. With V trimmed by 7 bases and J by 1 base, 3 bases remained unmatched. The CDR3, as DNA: TGCAGCGGGGACAGGGGACGGAACACTGAAGCTTTCTTT. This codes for CSGDRGRNTEAFF.

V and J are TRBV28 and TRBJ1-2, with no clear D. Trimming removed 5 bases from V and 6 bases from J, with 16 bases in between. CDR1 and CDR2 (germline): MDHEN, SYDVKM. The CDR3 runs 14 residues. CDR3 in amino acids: CASSLSPYEDGYTF. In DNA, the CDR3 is TGTGCCAGCAGTCTCTCCCCTTACGAGGATGGCTACACCTTC.

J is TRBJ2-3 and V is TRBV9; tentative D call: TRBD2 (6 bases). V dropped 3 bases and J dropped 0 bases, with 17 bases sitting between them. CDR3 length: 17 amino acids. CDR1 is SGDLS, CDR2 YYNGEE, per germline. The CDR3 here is CASSAPNAGYSTDTQYF. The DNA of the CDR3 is TGTGCCAGCAGCGCCCCGAATGCGGGATATAGCACAGATACGCAGTATTTT.